This is a list of T cell receptor beta chains from one sample in a study of T cell clones after liver transplantation. Some clones are missing from TCRdb's copy, which holds only in-frame ones; the method was immunoSEQ multiplex PCR. This sample yields about 100,000 clones, of which around 86% are seen a single time; just under 1% belongs to the top ten. The sample consisted of CD4+ T cells from blood, taken before liver transplant. Receptors originate from a human donor who received a liver transplant. Both conserved end residues are part of each CDR3. D genes are given only for firm matches.

V gene: TRBV6-5; J gene: TRBJ2-4; D gene: NA; CDR3 protein: CASSWGGRGNIQYF; CDR3 DNA: TGTGCCAGCAGTTGGGGGGGGCGCGGGAACATTCAGTACTTC
V gene: TRBV5-6; J gene: TRBJ2-7; D gene: NA; CDR3 protein: CASSLGPRQASYEQYF; CDR3 DNA: TGTGCCAGCAGCTTGGGACCCCGGCAGGCCTCCTACGAGCAGTACTTC
V gene: TRBV7-3; J gene: TRBJ2-5; D gene: TRBD2; CDR3 protein: CASSSQAGVQETQYF; CDR3 DNA: TGTGCCAGCAGCTCCCAGGCGGGGGTCCAAGAGACCCAGTACTTC
V gene: TRBV18; J gene: TRBJ2-7; D gene: NA; CDR3 protein: CASSVPGGEQYF; CDR3 DNA: TGTGCCAGCTCAGTTCCCGGGGGCGAGCAGTACTTC
V gene: TRBV21-1; J gene: TRBJ2-2; D gene: NA; CDR3 protein: CASRGPRKLHRVLNTGELFF; CDR3 DNA: TGTGCCAGCAGGGGCCCGAGGAAATTGCACAGGGTACTTAACACCGGGGAGCTGTTTTTT
V gene: TRBV5-1; J gene: TRBJ1-3; D gene: NA; CDR3 protein: CASSLGLSSGNTIYF; CDR3 DNA: TGCGCCAGCAGCCTGGGGCTGAGCTCTGGAAACACCATATATTTT
V gene: TRBV10-3; J gene: TRBJ2-3; D gene: TRBD2; CDR3 protein: CAISPGTSGGADTQYF; CDR3 DNA: TGTGCCATCAGTCCCGGGACTAGCGGGGGGGCGGATACGCAGTATTTT
V gene: TRBV10-3; J gene: TRBJ2-5; D gene: NA; CDR3 protein: CAISERGKETQYF; CDR3 DNA: TGTGCCATCAGTGAACGGGGCAAAGAGACCCAGTACTTC
V gene: TRBV28; J gene: TRBJ1-3; D gene: NA; CDR3 protein: CASTQGRGNTIYF; CDR3 DNA: TGTGCCAGCACTCAGGGGAGGGGCAACACCATATATTTT
V gene: TRBV5-6; J gene: TRBJ1-5; D gene: NA; CDR3 protein: CASSLAFGNQPQHF; CDR3 DNA: TGTGCCAGCAGCTTGGCCTTCGGCAATCAGCCCCAGCATTTT
V gene: TRBV6-1; J gene: TRBJ1-2; D gene: NA; CDR3 protein: CASRGPNYGYTF; CDR3 DNA: TGTGCCAGCAGGGGCCCTAACTATGGCTACACCTTC